This entry is about one TCR beta chain. Clones were read by immunoSEQ multiplex PCR, and TCRdb kept only the in-frame ones, dropping some. The sample shows around 88,000 clones, about 88% of them seen only once. There are 12 residues in the CDR3. The germline gives CDR1 SGHTA, CDR2 FQGNSA. Trimming left V 3 bases short and J 9 bases short, with 9 bases between. These data come from a study of blood T cell repertoires in COVID-19. Looking at the study overall: PBMCs, B-cell-depleted T cells, or T cells were the source of the cDNA or gDNA that made up the material.

V and J are TRBV7-2 and TRBJ2-4; D remains unclear. The specimen was peripheral blood. The TCR comes from a woman of 80 years or more with acute or convalescent COVID-19. CDR3 DNA: TGTGCCAGCAGCTTGGCCCTTGGCATTCAGTACTTC. This gives the protein CASSLALGIQYF.